The T cell receptor beta chain described here comes from a study of blood T cell repertoires in COVID-19 (dated by TCRdb to 2019 to 2021). Looking at the study overall: The collaborator samples originated in the United States, Italy and Spain and spanned the acute and convalescent phases of COVID-19. The prospective study material was composed of cDNA or gDNA derived from T cells, B-cell-depleted T cells, or PBMCs. The dataset comprised deeply sampled blood TCRbeta repertoires from subjects exposed to, actively infected with, or recovered from COVID-19. A freely available public database, intended as a resource for researchers studying the immune response to SARS-CoV-2, is where the repertoires were released. Samples were obtained from the ongoing ImmuneRACE study (first 160 participants) and from approximately 1,200 subjects provided by 6 global collaborators. Sample metadata almost always included a de-identified subject ID, COVID-19 status, age in years and sex. HLA class I and class II types, where available, came from metadata supplied by the sample provider rather than from assay-based typing.

CDR1 and CDR2, looked up from the germline V gene, are MDHEN and SYDVKM. The CDR3 contains 13 residues, cysteine and phenylalanine counted. The only DNA kept is the CDR3, 39 bases in frame from the first base. V gives up 5 bases and J gives up 2 bases, and the segment between their germline ends measures 7 bases. One collaborating source in Seattle enrolled patients during active infection and followed them longitudinally through the course of disease. The collaborating institutions used their own protocols to collect whole blood in K2EDTA tubes. For TCRbeta analysis, collaborators shipped samples in one of three forms: frozen whole blood, isolated PBMCs, or DNA extracted from either of those sample types. Summary of the overall study and its limitations: The quantity of clinical and demographic metadata differed by source and by participant and was supplied without curation.

The immunoSEQ Assay, a bias-controlled multiplex PCR, was used to amplify TCRbeta CDR3 regions from genomic DNA. As for the original processing: Nucleated cell counts per sample were estimated from amplification of reference gene primers within the assay. Sequence reads were collapsed and filtered to measure the absolute abundance of every unique TCRbeta CDR3 rearrangement. For each sample, productive Simpson clonality was calculated by taking the square root of Simpson's diversity index across productive rearrangements. Sourced from immuneACCESS, this table was stored by TCRdb with only in-frame sequences that have V and J called. A share of the clones is absent; for the studies checked, an unresolved V gene accounts for under half, and the remainder has no known explanation. V and J calls and clone size are those listed in that table; D and trimming were worked out from the DNA. The sample table holds 250,000 to 300,000 clones, of which almost 90% were seen once. In total, the top ten clones hold about 10% of the sample.

This clone has a single count. The antigen this receptor binds is unknown. It has no much larger one-base neighbor in the sample; base qualities were not kept. The sequence is built from TRBV28 and TRBJ1-5; the D gene lacks a confident call. The clonotype originates from a woman between 25 and 40 years old with COVID-19, enrolled during active disease. The sample was peripheral blood. The CDR3 is CASSRGGNQPQHF. The bases are TGTGCCAGCAGTCGTGGAGGCAATCAGCCCCAGCATTTT.